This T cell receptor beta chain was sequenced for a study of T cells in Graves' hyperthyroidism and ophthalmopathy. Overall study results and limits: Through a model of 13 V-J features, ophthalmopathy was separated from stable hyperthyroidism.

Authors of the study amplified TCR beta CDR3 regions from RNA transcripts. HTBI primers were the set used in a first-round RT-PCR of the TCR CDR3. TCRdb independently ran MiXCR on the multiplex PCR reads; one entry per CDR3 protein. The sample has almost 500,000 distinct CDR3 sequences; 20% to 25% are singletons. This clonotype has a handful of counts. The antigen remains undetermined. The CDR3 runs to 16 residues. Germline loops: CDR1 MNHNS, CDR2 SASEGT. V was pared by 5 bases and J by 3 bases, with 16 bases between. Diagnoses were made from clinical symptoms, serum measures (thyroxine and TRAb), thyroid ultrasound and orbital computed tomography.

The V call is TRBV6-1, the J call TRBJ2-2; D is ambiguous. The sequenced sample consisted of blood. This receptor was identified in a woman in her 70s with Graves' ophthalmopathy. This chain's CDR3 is CASSPLWAVYTGELFF. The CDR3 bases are TGTGCCAGCAGTCCTCTGTGGGCGGTATACACCGGGGAGCTGTTTTTT.